Following are 9 T cell receptor beta chains from one sample sequenced in a study of T-cell memory formation after mild COVID-19. Each CDR3 protein gets one entry after TCRdb re-called the 5' RACE reads with MiXCR. The sample yields about 440,000 distinct CDR3 sequences, 15% to 25% seen once. The sequenced material came from PBMCs or a T cell subset sorted from them (not recorded which). All receptors come from an adult woman who had mild COVID-19 (a few samples of this study predate the infection). Cell type and time point are not known.

The rearrangement uses TRBV9 and TRBJ2-2, with TRBD1 identical over 9 bases. This CDR3 spans 16 amino acids. V gave up 1 base and J gave up 6 bases; unmatched junction bases: 7. Germline V gene lookup returns CDR1 SGDLS and CDR2 YYNGEE. The chain's CDR3 is CASSVSTGGVAGELFF. The CDR3 DNA follows: TGTGCCAGCAGCGTATCGACAGGGGGTGTGGCCGGGGAGCTGTTTTTT.

This clonotype has just a few counts. V and J are TRBV7-6 and TRBJ2-7; a possible D gene is TRBD2 (7 bases). The CDR3 covers 14 residues. The germline V and J ends were trimmed by 7 bases and 3 bases, with 16 bases remaining between them. Looked up from germline, CDR1 is SGHVS and CDR2 is FNYEAQ. Here the CDR3 DNA reads TGTGCCAGCACCTCTGGGGGGGCCTTCTACGAGCAGTACTTC. This encodes CASTSGGAFYEQYF.

Worth noting for this clonotype: A much more abundant neighbour one base away suggests this may be a read error. The rearrangement joins TRBV9 to TRBJ2-3; no clear D gene. The CDR3 sequence is 12 residues long. Germline V gene data show CDR1 as SGDLS and CDR2 as YYNGEE. The CDR3 spells CDSSEFTDTQYF. The CDR3 region has the DNA TGTGACAGCAGTGAGTTCACAGATACGCAGTATTTT.

The chain uses TRBV6-5 and TRBJ1-2, with 7 bases identical to TRBD1. Losses at the gene ends were 6 bases for V and 8 bases for J; bases not matched to a gene: 6. Per the germline V gene, CDR1 is MNHEY and CDR2 is SVGAGI. The CDR3 runs to 12 residues. This CDR3 reads CASRETGVGYTF. CDR3 in DNA: TGTGCCAGCAGAGAAACAGGGGTCGGCTACACCTTC.

The chain couples TRBV19 to TRBJ2-3; tentatively, D is TRBD2 (7 bases). Germline V gene data show CDR1 as LNHDA and CDR2 as SQIVND (reference sequence). V was shortened by 5 bases and J by 9 bases, with 21 bases between the two germline ends. The CDR3 consists of 15 residues. Here the CDR3 reads CASSAVHVGGRTQYF. The CDR3 bases are TGTGCCAGTAGTGCCGTACACGTCGGGGGGCGGACGCAGTATTTT.

The chain links TRBV12-3 or TRBV12-4 to TRBJ2-3; D is unclear. The CDR3 runs to 11 residues. The V gene lost 10 bases and the J gene lost 6 bases, with 11 bases spanning the gap. In DNA, the CDR3 is TGTGCCACCAGGATGGGGGATACGCAGTATTTT. Its translation: CATRMGDTQYF.

The chain uses TRBV7-9 and TRBJ2-1, with TRBD1 as a possible D gene (6 bases). V was clipped by 7 bases and J by 10 bases, with 14 bases between them. In germline, CDR1 is SEHNR, CDR2 FQNEAQ (reference sequence). The CDR3 has 12 residues. CDR3 protein: CASIDVGTEQFF. The CDR3 nucleotides are TGTGCCAGCATCGACGTCGGGACAGAGCAGTTCTTC.

Only a few counts were recorded for this clonotype. This chain links TRBV9 with TRBJ2-4; weak D call: TRBD2 (6 bases). CDR1 is SGDLS and CDR2 is YYNGEE in the germline V gene. V was pared by 0 bases and J by 7 bases, with 14 bases between. CDR3 size: 15 residues. CDR3 sequence (DNA): TGTGCCAGCAGCGTAGGGGGGGACCACCCGAACATTCAGTACTTC. Its translation: CASSVGGDHPNIQYF.

This clonotype was detected a few times. The gene calls are TRBV27 and TRBJ1-5, with D possibly being TRBD1 (6 bases). CDR1 and CDR2 (germline): MNHEY, SMNVEV (reference sequence). The CDR3 totals 16 residues. The ends were cut back, 6 bases at V and 0 bases at J, with 15 bases in the middle. This chain's CDR3 is CASSMSGQYSNQPQHF. The CDR3 DNA is TGTGCCAGCAGCATGAGTGGACAGTATAGCAATCAGCCCCAGCATTTT.